These T cell receptor beta chains were read from a single sample in a study of blood T cells in healthy people across ages. TCRdb used MiXCR to reprocess the 5' RACE reads, holding one entry per CDR3 protein. The sample records about 1.6 million distinct CDR3 sequences, about 35% being singletons. The sequenced sample was blood. These receptor sequences come from a woman aged 30 to 39 in good health. The CDR3 runs from the conserved cysteine through the conserved F or W. Each record gives: clone size, V gene, D gene, J gene, CDR3 DNA, CDR3 protein. The D gene is left open where the match is weak. Part of the rows lack a size; the others show once, few, many or a class for expanded clones.

abundance: -; v_gene: TRBV27; d_gene: TRBD1; j_gene: TRBJ2-1; CDR3nt: TGTGCCAGCAGTACTAAACAGGGGGCGGGAGAGCAGTTCTTC; CDR3aa: CASSTKQGAGEQFF
abundance: -; v_gene: TRBV11-2; d_gene: -; j_gene: TRBJ1-1; CDR3nt: TGTGCCAGCAGCTTAGGAGGGACTTACACTGAAGCTTTCTTT; CDR3aa: CASSLGGTYTEAFF
abundance: few; v_gene: TRBV20-1; d_gene: TRBD2; j_gene: TRBJ2-1; CDR3nt: TGCAGTGCTAGAGATTCCAGCGGGGGCTACAATGAGCAGTTCTTC; CDR3aa: CSARDSSGGYNEQFF
abundance: -; v_gene: TRBV4-1; d_gene: TRBD2; j_gene: TRBJ2-7; CDR3nt: TGCGCCAGCAGCCGAGGAAGGGCGGGAGCCTACGAGCAGTACTTC; CDR3aa: CASSRGRAGAYEQYF
abundance: -; v_gene: TRBV9; d_gene: -; j_gene: TRBJ2-1; CDR3nt: TGTGCCAGCACCCCCGGGGACCTCAGTTCCTACAATGAGCAGTTCTTC; CDR3aa: CASTPGDLSSYNEQFF
abundance: few; v_gene: TRBV4-1; d_gene: -; j_gene: TRBJ2-1; CDR3nt: TGCGCCAGCAGCCTTTATGACTGGGCGGGAAATGAGCAGTTCTTC; CDR3aa: CASSLYDWAGNEQFF
abundance: -; v_gene: TRBV7-8; d_gene: TRBD1; j_gene: TRBJ2-1; CDR3nt: TGTGCCAGCGGTGGGGACAGAATTTACAATGAGCAGTTCTTC; CDR3aa: CASGGDRIYNEQFF
abundance: few; v_gene: TRBV3-1; d_gene: -; j_gene: TRBJ2-7; CDR3nt: TGTGCCAGCAGCCCCAGGAGGGGGCTTGTCTACGAGCAGTACTTC; CDR3aa: CASSPRRGLVYEQYF
abundance: once; v_gene: TRBV29-1; d_gene: TRBD2; j_gene: TRBJ2-5; CDR3nt: TGCAGCGTTTTTCCCCGGGAGGATCAAGGGACCCAGTACTTC; CDR3aa: CSVFPREDQGTQYF
abundance: -; v_gene: TRBV28; d_gene: TRBD2; j_gene: TRBJ2-7; CDR3nt: TGTGCCAGCATCCGGGTAGCGGGAGGCGAGCAGTACTTC; CDR3aa: CASIRVAGGEQYF
abundance: few; v_gene: TRBV7-8; d_gene: -; j_gene: TRBJ1-2; CDR3nt: TGTGCCAGCAGCTTAGCGTCCGGGAGTGGCTACACCTTC; CDR3aa: CASSLASGSGYTF
abundance: -; v_gene: TRBV9; d_gene: TRBD2; j_gene: TRBJ2-7; CDR3nt: TGTGCCAGCAGCGTAGAGCGGGGGCCCTCCTACGAGCAGTACTTC; CDR3aa: CASSVERGPSYEQYF
abundance: -; v_gene: TRBV25-1; d_gene: TRBD1; j_gene: TRBJ1-1; CDR3nt: TGTGCCAGCAGGAGACAGGGGGGTGGTGGCACTGAAGCTTTCTTT; CDR3aa: CASRRQGGGGTEAFF
abundance: many; v_gene: TRBV6-6; d_gene: TRBD1; j_gene: TRBJ1-2; CDR3nt: TGTGCCAGCAGCCCGCAGGGGGGCTATGGCTACACCTTC; CDR3aa: CASSPQGGYGYTF